Below are 11 T cell receptor beta chains sequenced from a single sample in a study of cytomegalovirus exposure and HLA in healthy donors. The PCR had 60 Vbeta and 13 Jbeta primers. The table came from immunoSEQ multiplex PCR; TCRdb's copy has only in-frame clones and leaves some out. The sample includes roughly 150,000 clones, around 84% of them seen just once. The sequencing input was PBMCs. The receptors originated from a woman aged 18-35 years in good health and CMV-seronegative.

V gene TRBV28 combines with J gene TRBJ1-4, with D unclear. The CDR3 consists of 12 residues. CDR1 is MDHEN, CDR2 SYDVKM, per germline. V dropped 7 bases and J dropped 10 bases, with 13 bases sitting between them. DNA of the CDR3: TGTGCCAGCACTACGCACCCCGGAAAACTGTTTTTT. Amino acid sequence: CASTTHPGKLFF.

This chain links TRBV28 with TRBJ2-1; weak D call: TRBD1 (5 bases). The CDR3 has 11 residues. Trimming stripped 6 bases from V and 7 bases from J, with 7 bases between. Germline CDR1 is MDHEN and CDR2 is SYDVKM. The CDR3 is CASSRANEQFF. The CDR3 nucleotides are TGTGCCAGCAGCAGGGCAAATGAGCAGTTCTTC. The full variable domain, with the rest looked up from reference TRBV28 and TRBJ2-1, is DVKVTQSSRYLVKRTGEKVFLECVQDMDHENMFWYRQDPGLGLRLIYFSYDVKMKEKGDIPEGYSVSREKKERFSLILESASTNQTSMYLCASSRANEQFFGPGTRLTVL.

V is TRBV11-3 and J is TRBJ2-1, with a possible D match to TRBD2 (5 bases). Between the trimmed V and J ends, which lost 5 bases and 3 bases, there was a span of 14 bases. CDR1 is SGHNT and CDR2 is YENEEA in the germline V gene. CDR3 length: 15 residues. CDR3 protein: CASSLGGGLYNEQFF. The CDR3 DNA follows: TGTGCCAGCAGCCTCGGTGGCGGACTCTACAATGAGCAGTTCTTC.

The chain uses TRBV10-3 and TRBJ2-7; 7 bases agree with TRBD1. Germline lookup yields CDR1 ENHRY and CDR2 SYGVKD. CDR3 length equals 13 residues. V lost 4 bases, J lost 6 bases, and 6 bases stayed unmatched. Here the CDR3 DNA reads TGTGCCATCAGTGGAACTTACAGGGGCGAGCAGTACTTC. It codes for CAISGTYRGEQYF.

The V gene is TRBV5-1, the J gene TRBJ1-2, with TRBD1 identical over 8 bases. The CDR3 length is 16 residues. The germline CDR1 and CDR2 sequences are SGHRS and YFSETQ. Trimming cost V 2 bases and J 6 bases; bases outside gene matches: 12. The CDR3 loop is CASSLTPTTGADGYTF. CDR3 coding DNA: TGCGCCAGCAGCTTAACCCCAACGACAGGGGCGGATGGCTACACCTTC.

The CDR3 sequence is CASSPGGSWYEKLFF. CDR3 bases: TGTGCCAGCAGTCCAGGGGGCAGTTGGTATGAAAAACTGTTTTTT. V is TRBV28 and J is TRBJ1-4, with 8 bases aligning to TRBD1. V lost 5 bases and J lost 6; bases outside the gene matches: 8. This CDR3 has 15 amino acids. Germline loops: CDR1 MDHEN, CDR2 SYDVKM.

The chain joins TRBV5-4 to TRBJ1-2, with D possibly being TRBD1 (5 bases). V gave up 1 base and J gave up 4 bases, with 8 bases separating them. The CDR3 totals 13 residues. Germline V gene sequence: CDR1 SGHNT, CDR2 YYREEE (reference sequence). The CDR3 loop is CASSLYQGYGYTF. The CDR3 DNA follows: TGTGCCAGCAGCTTGTACCAGGGCTATGGCTACACCTTC.

This chain's CDR3 is CASQHMSGGDTQYF. CDR3 bases: TGTGCCAGCCAGCATATGTCCGGGGGAGATACGCAGTATTTT. V gene TRBV6-1 combines with J gene TRBJ2-3, with D maybe TRBD2 (6 bases). This CDR3 has 14 residues. The V end lost 8 bases, the J end lost 5 bases, and 17 bases lay between the germline ends. Germline V gene data show CDR1 as MNHNS and CDR2 as SASEGT.

This clone was detected only once. The chain uses TRBV10-3 and TRBJ2-7, with 10 bases lining up with TRBD2. The CDR3 spans 18 residues. Looked up from germline, CDR1 is ENHRY and CDR2 is SYGVKD. The junction had 12 bases not matched to a gene; V was cut back by 3 bases and J by 1 base. CDR3 region: CAISDPLGLAGASYEQYF. The CDR3 DNA follows: TGTGCCATCAGTGACCCTCTAGGGCTAGCGGGAGCTTCCTACGAGCAGTACTTC.

The genes are TRBV9 and TRBJ1-2; D gene unclear. Germline V gives CDR1 SGDLS, CDR2 YYNGEE. The CDR3 runs 14 residues. Trimming pared 0 bases from V and 3 bases from J, leaving 9 bases between. CDR3: CASSVAQSHYGYTF. The CDR3, as DNA: TGTGCCAGCAGCGTAGCCCAGTCCCACTATGGCTACACCTTC.

V is TRBV14 and J is TRBJ1-2; 8 positions agree with TRBD1. V lost 4 bases to trimming and J lost 1 base; unmatched junction nucleotides: 11. The CDR3 length is 17 residues. Germline loops: CDR1 SGHDN, CDR2 FVKESK. The CDR3 loop reads CASSPSGTGGFNYGYTF. As DNA, the CDR3 is TGTGCCAGCAGCCCGTCCGGGACAGGAGGCTTTAACTATGGCTACACCTTC.